This T cell receptor beta chain emerged from a study of blood T cell repertoires in COVID-19 (dated by TCRdb to the early 2020s). Context from the whole study: Samples from collaborators originated in the United States, Italy and Spain and spanned both the acute and convalescent phases of COVID-19. The prospective study material was composed of cDNA or gDNA derived from T cells, B-cell-depleted T cells, or PBMCs. The dataset comprised deeply sampled blood TCRbeta repertoires from subjects exposed to, actively infected with, or recovered from COVID-19. A freely available public database, intended as a resource for researchers studying the immune response to SARS-CoV-2, is where the repertoires were released. Samples came from the ongoing ImmuneRACE study (first 160 participants) plus 1,254 subjects from 6 global collaborators. The sample metadata nearly always contained a de-identified subject ID, COVID-19 status, age in years and sex. Where HLA class I and class II types were available, the types were taken from metadata supplied by the sample provider, not from assay-based typing.

This clone was observed once. What this receptor recognizes is not known. The sample holds no much larger clone one base away, and base qualities are not on file. Paper-wide results and their limitations: The amount of clinical and demographic metadata varied by source and participant and was provided uncurated.

TCRbeta CDR3 regions were amplified from genomic DNA using the immunoSEQ Assay, a bias-controlled multiplex PCR. Turning to the authors' computational methods: Within the assay, amplification of reference gene primers was used to estimate how many nucleated cells each sample contained. To quantify the absolute abundance of each unique TCRbeta CDR3 rearrangement, sequence reads were collapsed and filtered. For each sample, productive Simpson clonality was calculated as the square root of Simpson's diversity index over productive rearrangements. TCRdb stores this immuneACCESS table with in-frame sequences only. Part of the clones is absent; in the studies checked, under half of the shortfall reflects unresolved V genes, and no reason is known for the rest. The V and J calls and the clone size are those of that table, but D and trimming were determined from the DNA. The sample table records around 270,000 clones; around nine tenths of these occur just once. The ten largest clones represent over 2.5% of the sample.

V and J are truncated by 4 bases and 5 bases respectively, leaving an intervening sequence of 11 bases. CDR1 and CDR2 were assigned from the germline V gene (reference sequence) as LNHDA and SQIVND. The CDR3 measures 14 amino acids from cysteine to phenylalanine. Solely the CDR3 DNA is kept, with 42 bases framed from the first base. Participants in the prospective study were aged about 18 to 89 years, lived in under 30 United States geographic areas, and enrolled through a virtual design. To assign participants to cohorts, the prospective study relied on clinical history that participants themselves reported in a screening survey and a study questionnaire. Exposed participants were defined as having been in contact with someone with a PCR-confirmed or clinician-diagnosed COVID-19 case within 2 weeks of study entry. In the prospective study, mobile phlebotomists collected whole blood, serum and a nasopharyngeal or oropharyngeal swab from each participant. Additional blood draws and questionnaires over an approximately two-month period could optionally be provided by prospective study participants. Before DNA extraction, prospective study blood samples were shipped either frozen or at room temperature.

This clonotype was obtained from a woman in her 40s who had been exposed to COVID-19. The V gene is TRBV19 and the J gene is TRBJ2-2; perhaps TRBD2 is the D gene, with 5 bases matching. Sequenced: PBMCs or T cells enriched from blood (not recorded which). The CDR3 loop reads CASSSGWITGELFF. In nucleotides, the sequence is TGTGCCAGTAGTAGCGGGTGGATAACCGGGGAGCTGTTTTTT.